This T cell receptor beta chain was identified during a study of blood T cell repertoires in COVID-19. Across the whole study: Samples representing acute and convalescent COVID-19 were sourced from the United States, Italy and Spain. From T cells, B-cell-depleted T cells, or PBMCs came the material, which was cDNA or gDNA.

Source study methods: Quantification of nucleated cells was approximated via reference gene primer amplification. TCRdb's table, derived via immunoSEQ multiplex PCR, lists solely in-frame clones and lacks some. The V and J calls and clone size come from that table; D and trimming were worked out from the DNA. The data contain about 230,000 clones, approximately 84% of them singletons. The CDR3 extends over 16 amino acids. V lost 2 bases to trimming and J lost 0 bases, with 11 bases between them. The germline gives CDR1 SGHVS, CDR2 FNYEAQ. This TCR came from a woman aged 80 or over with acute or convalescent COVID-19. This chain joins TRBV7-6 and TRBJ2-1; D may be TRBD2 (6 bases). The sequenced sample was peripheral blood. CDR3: CASSLKEGFSYNEQFF. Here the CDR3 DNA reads TGTGCCAGCAGCTTAAAGGAGGGTTTCTCCTACAATGAGCAGTTCTTC.